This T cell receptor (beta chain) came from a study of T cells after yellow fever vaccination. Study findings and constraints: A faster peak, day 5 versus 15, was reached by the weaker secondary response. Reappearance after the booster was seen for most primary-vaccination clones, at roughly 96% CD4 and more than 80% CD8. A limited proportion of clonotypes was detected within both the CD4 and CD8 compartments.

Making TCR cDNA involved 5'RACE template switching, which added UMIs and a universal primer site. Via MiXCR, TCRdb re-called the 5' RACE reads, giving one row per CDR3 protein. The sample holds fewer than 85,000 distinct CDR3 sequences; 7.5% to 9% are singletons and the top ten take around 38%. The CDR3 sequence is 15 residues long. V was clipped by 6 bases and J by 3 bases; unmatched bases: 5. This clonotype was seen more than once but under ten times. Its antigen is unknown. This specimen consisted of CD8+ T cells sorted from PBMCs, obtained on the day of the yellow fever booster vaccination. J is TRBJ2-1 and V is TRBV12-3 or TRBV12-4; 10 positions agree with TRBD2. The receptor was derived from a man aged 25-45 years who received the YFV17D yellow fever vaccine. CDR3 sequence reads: CASSLAGEDYNEQFF. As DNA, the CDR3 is TGTGCCAGCAGCCTAGCGGGAGAAGACTACAATGAGCAGTTCTTC.